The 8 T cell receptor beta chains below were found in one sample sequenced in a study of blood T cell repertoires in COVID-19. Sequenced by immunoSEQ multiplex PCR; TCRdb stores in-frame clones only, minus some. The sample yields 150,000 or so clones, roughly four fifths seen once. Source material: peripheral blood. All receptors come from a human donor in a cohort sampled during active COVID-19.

CDR3 in DNA: TGTGCCAGTAGCCTTGACAGGAGCTCTGGAAACACCATATATTTT. It specifies CASSLDRSSGNTIYF. This chain connects TRBV19 to TRBJ1-3, with D possibly matching TRBD1 (6 bases). This CDR3 has 15 residues. The germline V gene encodes CDR1 LNHDA and CDR2 SQIVND (reference sequence). The V and J ends lost 6 bases and 0 bases respectively, with 12 bases between them.

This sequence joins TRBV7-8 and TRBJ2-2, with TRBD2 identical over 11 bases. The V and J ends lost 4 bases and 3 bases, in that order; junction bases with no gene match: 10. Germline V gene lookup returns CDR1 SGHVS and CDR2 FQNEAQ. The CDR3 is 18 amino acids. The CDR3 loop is CASSSRGSGRAYTGELFF. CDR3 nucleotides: TGTGCCAGCAGCTCTAGGGGTAGCGGGAGGGCCTACACCGGGGAGCTGTTTTTT.

CDR3 amino acids: CASSLAGTGGSGNTIYF. The DNA for the CDR3 is TGCGCCAGCAGCTTGGCCGGGACAGGGGGTTCTGGAAACACCATATATTTT. This chain connects TRBV5-1 to TRBJ1-3; 11 bases are shared with TRBD1. Per the germline V gene, CDR1 is SGHRS and CDR2 is YFSETQ. V dropped 0 bases and J dropped 1; count of bases not matched to a gene: 3. This CDR3 has 17 residues. The whole variable domain, filled in from reference TRBV5-1 and TRBJ1-3, reads KAGVTQTPRYLIKTRGQQVTLSCSPISGHRSVSWYQQTPGQGLQFLFEYFSETQRNKGNFPGRFSGRQFSNSRSEMNVSTLELGDSALYLCASSLAGTGGSGNTIYFGEGSWLTVV.

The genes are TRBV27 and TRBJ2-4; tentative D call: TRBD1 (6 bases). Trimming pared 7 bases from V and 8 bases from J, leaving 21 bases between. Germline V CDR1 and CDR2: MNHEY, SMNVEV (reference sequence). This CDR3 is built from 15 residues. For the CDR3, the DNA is TGTGCCAGCAAACACCTCAGGGGCCCGGAGGACATTCAGTACTTC. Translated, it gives CASKHLRGPEDIQYF.

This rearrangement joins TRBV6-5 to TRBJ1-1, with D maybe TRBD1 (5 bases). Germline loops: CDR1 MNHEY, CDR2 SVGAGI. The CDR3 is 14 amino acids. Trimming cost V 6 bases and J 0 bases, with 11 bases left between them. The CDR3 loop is CASSQDTMNTEAFF. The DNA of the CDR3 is TGTGCCAGCAGCCAGGACACTATGAACACTGAAGCTTTCTTT.

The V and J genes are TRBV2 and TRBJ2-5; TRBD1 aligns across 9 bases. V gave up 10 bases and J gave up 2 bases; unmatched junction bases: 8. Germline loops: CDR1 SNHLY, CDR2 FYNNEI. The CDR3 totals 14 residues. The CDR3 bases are TGTGCCACCGGAACAGGGGGCGGACAAGAGACCCAGTACTTC. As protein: CATGTGGGQETQYF. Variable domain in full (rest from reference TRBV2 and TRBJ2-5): EPEVTQTPSHQVTQMGQEVILRCVPISNHLYFYWYRQILGQKVEFLVSFYNNEISEKSEIFDDQFSVERPDGSNFTLKIRSTKLEDSAMYFCATGTGGGQETQYFGPGTRLLVL.

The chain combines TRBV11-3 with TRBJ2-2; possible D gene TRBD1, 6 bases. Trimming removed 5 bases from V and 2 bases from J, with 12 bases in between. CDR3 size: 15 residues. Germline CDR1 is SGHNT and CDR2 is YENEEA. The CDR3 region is CASSPRTDNTGELFF. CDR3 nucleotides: TGTGCCAGCAGCCCCCGGACAGATAACACCGGGGAGCTGTTTTTT.

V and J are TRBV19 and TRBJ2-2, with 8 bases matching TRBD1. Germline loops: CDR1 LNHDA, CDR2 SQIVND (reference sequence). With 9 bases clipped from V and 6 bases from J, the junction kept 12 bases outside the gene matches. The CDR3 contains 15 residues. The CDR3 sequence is CASAPRTGYAGELFF. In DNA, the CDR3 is TGTGCCAGCGCACCCCGGACAGGGTATGCCGGGGAGCTGTTTTTT.